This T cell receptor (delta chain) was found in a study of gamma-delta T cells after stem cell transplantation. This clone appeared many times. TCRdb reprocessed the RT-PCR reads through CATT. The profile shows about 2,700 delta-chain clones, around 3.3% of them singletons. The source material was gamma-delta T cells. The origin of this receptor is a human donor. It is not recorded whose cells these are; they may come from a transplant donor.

The CDR3 nucleotides read TGTGCCTGTGACACCGCGACTGGGGAATCCCGCTCCTGGGACACCCGACAGATGTTTTTC. Translation: CACDTATGESRSWDTRQMFF. The chain couples TRDV2 to TRDJ3; 7 bases line up with TRDD3. The CDR3 is made up of 20 amino acids. CDR1 and CDR2 (germline): GEAIGNYY, EKD. The trim removed 0 bases at V and 0 bases at J, leaving 10 bases unmatched.